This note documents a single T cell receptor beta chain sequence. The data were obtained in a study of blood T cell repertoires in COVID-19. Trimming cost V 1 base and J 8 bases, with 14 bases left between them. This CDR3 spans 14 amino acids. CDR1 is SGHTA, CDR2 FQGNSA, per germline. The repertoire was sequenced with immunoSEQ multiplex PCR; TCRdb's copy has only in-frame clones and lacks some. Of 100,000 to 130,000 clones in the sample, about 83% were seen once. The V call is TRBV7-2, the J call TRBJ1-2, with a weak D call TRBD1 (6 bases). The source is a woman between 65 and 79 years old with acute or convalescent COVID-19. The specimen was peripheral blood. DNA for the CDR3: TGTGCCAGCAGCTTAGGGAGCTACAGGGACGGCTACACCTTC. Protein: CASSLGSYRDGYTF.